This T cell receptor beta chain is from a study of blood T cells in healthy people across ages (dated by TCRdb to the mid-2010s). Regarding the complete study: Template switching captured roughly one uniquely barcoded TCR beta cDNA molecule per two T cells in model experiments. The study measured age-related changes in TCR beta repertoire diversity using deep sequencing normalized with unique cDNA molecular identifiers. Donors were grouped into four age groups: young (average approximately 16 years), middle-aged (about 38), aged (around 60) and long-lived (approximately 75). Using the same blood draw, the study looked at two additional independent replicas of 1 million unique cDNA reads for two donors, one aged 18 to 30 and the other aged 80 or older. What the research found in general, with its limitations: Estimates of total diversity based on one million sequenced T cells were regarded as lower bounds and as underestimates. Compared with the aged group, more naive CD4+ T cells, fewer expanded clones and increased TCR diversity were shown by the long-lived group, suggesting age selection. As age increased, observed TCR beta diversity per million T cells dropped in a roughly linear way, and a significant reduction was already evident by age around 41. Conclusive comparison of naive and antigen-experienced compartments was prevented by the profiling of bulk unsorted PBMCs. The CMV infection status of donors was not known, potentially confounding age-related changes in expanded clonotypes. Observed TCR beta diversity correlated strongly with the percentage of naive T cells measured by flow cytometry.

Library creation used 5' RACE. TCRdb names Illumina HiSeq 2500 as the instrument used. A second PCR of roughly 7 to 12 cycles was performed with a sample-barcoded 5' primer and a J-beta primer mix. Each TCR beta cDNA molecule received a unique molecular identifier from a template-switch 5' adaptor carrying 12 random nucleotides. At least 2.5 million CDR3-containing paired-end reads were obtained from each sample. All of the RNA was converted into first-strand cDNA using the Mint cDNA synthesis kit, with a TRBC-specific oligonucleotide serving as the primer. All cDNA was treated with uracil-DNA glycosylase and then went through a first 18-cycle PCR with the universal primers M1SS and BC2_uni_R. As for the authors' bioinformatics: Each sample was normalized by randomly selecting 1 million high-quality reads, each carrying a distinct molecular identifier. Instead of being binned into consensus sequences, reads that shared molecular identifiers were thrown out. CDR3 identification, clonotype clustering and error correction used MiTCR with a Q25 quality threshold and the strictest error-elimination algorithm. Lower-bound total TCR beta diversity was estimated with a nonparametric unseen species model using Euler transformation. TCRdb redid the processing of the public reads, applying fastp at Q25 and MiXCR, and retained in-frame beta chains. Entries that share a CDR3 protein sequence are merged under the most common genes and DNA. TCRdb, not the authors, supplied the V and J calls. The sample records 800,000 to 950,000 distinct CDR3 sequences, roughly 28% of which are singletons. The top ten clonotypes cover roughly a tenth of the sample.

Reading the germline V gene gives CDR1 SGHTA and CDR2 FQGNSA. The CDR3 spans 14 residues, from the cysteine through the phenylalanine. Kept here is only the CDR3 DNA, which spans 42 bases and is read in frame from base 1. Unmatched junction bases come to 9, with V trimmed by 1 base and J by 12 bases. This clonotype occurred a few times. Its antigen specificity is not known. No base qualities exist here, and no much larger clone lies one base off it. Donors were approximately 42 systemically healthy Caucasian individuals from Russia aged roughly 6 to 95 years. Roughly 10 milliliters of peripheral blood were drawn from each donor into EDTA-treated Vacutainer tubes. Ficoll-Paque density-gradient centrifugation was used to isolate PBMCs, with at least 7 million obtained per sample. Trizol reagent was used to extract total RNA from the PBMCs, yielding at least 5.5 micrograms per sample. The percentages of naive CD45RAhigh/CD27high T cells were determined by flow cytometry on a PBMC aliquot from every donor.

These same data were also listed under a study on T cells of mothers and their children. As described in the second report: Donors were nine systemically healthy Caucasian individuals: three mothers and their six children. cDNA synthesis used all of the extracted RNA, with 1.5 ug of RNA in each 15 ul reaction. In the second PCR, the M1S primer introduced both the sample barcodes and 2-4 random nucleotides. Over 9.5 million TCR beta CDR3 reads were obtained for each mother, and 2.7 million or so reads were obtained for each child. Thymic selection similarly shapes TCR recombination output in related and unrelated pairs, with minor effect from inherited differences. Related mother-child pairs always showed normalized repertoire overlap that was slightly higher than in unrelated mother-child pairs, though the difference was never significant. Persistent microchimeric T cell clones were not detected, at a sensitivity of approximately 93 clones per million clonotypes. Deep NGS was used in the study to compare the TCR beta repertoires of mothers and children and to look for features that separate related mother-child pairs from unrelated individuals. Mothers averaged around 43 +/- 4 years of age and children averaged approximately 12 +/- 4 years. After adapter ligation was performed with NEBNext reagents, the libraries were sequenced on an Illumina HiSeq 2000 with 100+100 nt paired-end reads. To avoid cross-contamination, the mother libraries and the child libraries were prepared a month apart and sequenced in separate runs. For each donor, somewhere between 500,000 and 2,000,000 distinct TCR beta clonotypes were identified. Naive TCR beta clonotypes were estimated from low-frequency clonotypes matched to each donor's FACS-determined naive share, without sorting.

Recombination connected TRBV7-2 to TRBJ2-1; 7 bases in between match TRBD2. Sequenced input: blood. This TCR came from a woman aged 35 to 49 in good health. The CDR3 has the sequence CASSLGGTGEGQFF. The DNA reads as follows: TGTGCCAGCAGCTTAGGGGGGACCGGGGAGGGGCAGTTCTTC.